This entry lists 20 T cell receptor beta chains sequenced from one sample in a study of blood T cell repertoires in COVID-19. Some clones are missing from TCRdb's copy, which holds only in-frame ones; the method was immunoSEQ multiplex PCR. Of approximately 130,000 clones detected, 84% appear once; the ten largest clones hold roughly 13%. Sequencing input: peripheral blood. All receptors come from a human donor in a cohort sampled during active COVID-19.

The genes are TRBV6-5 and TRBJ1-4, with no clear D. V was clipped by 0 bases and J by 2 bases, with 7 bases between them. The germline V gene has CDR1 MNHEY and CDR2 SVGAGI. The CDR3 contains 15 residues. The CDR3 nucleotides read TGTGCCAGCAGTTACTCCCAGGCGACTAATGAAAAACTGTTTTTT. Protein: CASSYSQATNEKLFF.

The chain employs TRBV9 and TRBJ1-1, with D perhaps matching TRBD1 (5 bases). V lost 2 bases and J lost 3, with 8 bases in between. The CDR3 sequence is 13 residues long. Germline CDR1 is SGDLS and CDR2 is YYNGEE. The CDR3 DNA follows: TGTGCCAGCAGCGTCCGGGGGGACACTGAAGCTTTCTTT. This codes for CASSVRGDTEAFF.

The chain's CDR3 is CASSPAGTGIYEQYF. The DNA for the CDR3 is TGTGCCAGCAGCCCAGCCGGGACAGGGATATACGAGCAGTACTTC. The V and J genes are TRBV5-6 and TRBJ2-7, with 9 bases identical to TRBD1. This CDR3 region has 15 residues. Losses at the gene ends were 4 bases for V and 4 bases for J; bases not matched to a gene: 9. Germline loops: CDR1 SGHDT, CDR2 YYEEEE.

This chain links TRBV12-3 or TRBV12-4 with TRBJ2-3, with D unresolved. V was shortened by 3 bases and J by 1 base, with 5 bases between the two germline ends. There are 13 residues in the CDR3. The CDR3 protein is CASSFRGTDTQYF. The DNA of the CDR3 is TGTGCCAGCAGTTTTAGAGGCACAGATACGCAGTATTTT.

This chain links TRBV27 with TRBJ2-5; 13 bases match TRBD2. Trimming cost V 5 bases and J 7 bases; bases outside gene matches: 10. Germline CDR1 and CDR2: MNHEY and SMNVEV (reference sequence). The CDR3 loop spans 16 amino acids. CDR3 region: CASSRLAGGLLSTQYF. The DNA of the CDR3 is TGTGCCAGCAGTAGACTAGCGGGGGGCCTTCTCTCGACCCAGTACTTC.

The genes are TRBV11-2 and TRBJ1-3; maybe TRBD1 (5 bases). CDR1 and CDR2 (germline): SGHAT, FQNNGV. CDR3 length equals 15 residues. V lost 5 bases and J lost 4, with 15 bases in between. The CDR3 reads CASSPPRGWGNTIYF. The DNA of the CDR3 is TGTGCCAGCAGCCCCCCTCGGGGGTGGGGAAACACCATATATTTT.

CDR3 in amino acids: CASSQSILAVYEQYF. Here the CDR3 DNA reads TGTGCCAGCAGCCAAAGTATACTAGCGGTCTACGAGCAGTACTTC. V usage is TRBV3-1 (or the pseudogene TRBV3-2) and J usage is TRBJ2-7; 8 bases are a match to TRBD2. The J segment lost 3 bases and the V segment lost 2 bases, leaving 6 bases of the junction unmatched. Germline CDR1 is LGHDT and CDR2 is YNNKEL (reference sequence). The CDR3 is made up of 15 amino acids.

This clone has just one count. V is TRBV6-6 and J is TRBJ1-2; 7 bases match TRBD1. The V gene end was trimmed by 6 bases and the J gene end by 6 bases; junction bases not matched to a gene: 10. CDR3 length equals 14 residues. The germline V gene has CDR1 MNHNY and CDR2 SVGAGI (reference sequence). This CDR3 reads CASSGQAERNGYTF. CDR3 DNA: TGTGCCAGCAGCGGACAGGCTGAGCGAAATGGCTACACCTTC.

The chain carries TRBV7-8 and TRBJ1-1; perhaps TRBD1 as D (5 bases). Trimming left V 2 bases short and J 1 base short, with 14 bases between. CDR3 length: 16 amino acids. The germline CDR1 and CDR2 sequences are SGHVS and FQNEAQ. CDR3 protein: CASSLRVRQSNTEAFF. The CDR3 DNA reads TGTGCCAGCAGCTTACGGGTTCGACAGTCGAACACTGAAGCTTTCTTT.

The chain has TRBV6-5 and TRBJ1-4; unclear D gene. The germline CDR1 and CDR2 sequences are MNHEY and SVGAGI. The CDR3 has 12 residues. V dropped 2 bases and J dropped 7 bases, with 5 bases sitting between them. DNA for the CDR3: TGTGCCAGCAGTTACGCGGGTGAAAAACTGTTTTTT. It is translated as CASSYAGEKLFF.

This clone was seen once. This chain uses TRBV5-8 with TRBJ2-1; D is possibly TRBD1 (5 bases). Trimming removed 0 bases at V and 10 bases at J, with 14 bases between. Germline assignment: CDR1 SGHTS and CDR2 YDEGEE. The CDR3 has 14 residues. As DNA, the CDR3 is TGTGCCAGCAGCTTGGCGGAGCAGGGTCGGGAGCAGTTCTTC. Amino acids: CASSLAEQGREQFF.

This rearrangement joins TRBV12-3 or TRBV12-4 to TRBJ2-1; no definite D call. This CDR3 is 13 amino acids long. V was shortened by 6 bases and J by 7 bases, with 13 bases between the two germline ends. CDR3 residues: CASSLGSFNEQFF. In DNA form, the CDR3 reads TGTGCCAGCAGCTTGGGTAGCTTTAATGAGCAGTTCTTC.

This clone was recorded only once. The chain joins TRBV2 to TRBJ2-4, with 7 bases fitting TRBD1. The CDR3 is 14 residues long. Germline V gives CDR1 SNHLY, CDR2 FYNNEI. J was trimmed by 11 bases and V by 3 bases; bases with no gene match: 10. In DNA form, the CDR3 reads TGTGCCAGCAGTGATCTCCAGGACAGGATTGTTCAGTACTTC. Protein product: CASSDLQDRIVQYF.

The genes are TRBV15 and TRBJ2-5; 8 bases agree with TRBD2. CDR1 LNHNV and CDR2 YYDKDF come from the germline V gene (reference sequence). Losses at the gene ends were 3 bases for V and 4 bases for J; bases not matched to a gene: 7. The CDR3 length is 15 residues. The CDR3 coding sequence is TGTGCCACCAGCAGGGAACTCGGGGGGGCAGAGACCCAGTACTTC. Translating gives CATSRELGGAETQYF.

J is TRBJ2-3 and V is TRBV7-2; D perhaps matches TRBD1 (6 bases). Trimming removed 0 bases from V and 2 bases from J, with 24 bases in between. Germline CDR1 and CDR2: SGHTA and FQGNSA. This CDR3 contains 20 residues. The CDR3 DNA is TGTGCCAGCAGCTTAGCGCCTAGGGGTATTCGGTCGGGACACACAGATACGCAGTATTTT. Residues: CASSLAPRGIRSGHTDTQYF.

CDR3 DNA: TGCGCCAGCAGCCAAGTAGTAACCTCCTACGAGCAGTACTTC. Its translation: CASSQVVTSYEQYF. The rearrangement joins TRBV4-1 to TRBJ2-7; D remains unclear. The CDR3 totals 14 residues. Trimming left V 1 base short and J 0 bases short, with 7 bases between. CDR1 and CDR2 from the germline V gene are MGHRA and YSYEKL.

The chain links TRBV5-6 to TRBJ1-3, with D possibly being TRBD1 (6 bases). The CDR3 loop spans 17 amino acids. V was trimmed by 2 bases and J by 0 bases, leaving 15 bases between them. Germline values: CDR1 SGHDT, CDR2 YYEEEE. In DNA, the CDR3 is TGTGCCAGCAGCTTCGGGACACTTAAACTCTCTGGAAACACCATATATTTT. Its translation is CASSFGTLKLSGNTIYF.

V is TRBV3-1 (or the pseudogene TRBV3-2) and J is TRBJ2-3, with TRBD2 identical over 10 bases. The CDR3 is 15 residues long. J was trimmed by 4 bases and V by 2 bases; bases with no gene match: 3. The germline gives CDR1 LGHDT, CDR2 YNNKEL (reference sequence). CDR3 sequence: CASSQTSGVSDTQYF. The CDR3 DNA is TGTGCCAGCAGCCAAACTAGCGGGGTTTCAGATACGCAGTATTTT.

The V gene is TRBV7-2, the J gene TRBJ2-3; D is possibly TRBD2 (7 bases). CDR1 SGHTA and CDR2 FQGNSA come from the germline V gene. V lost 11 bases, J lost 10 bases, and 19 bases lay in between. The CDR3 contains 12 residues. The CDR3 protein is CAPAGKGGPQYF. For the CDR3, the DNA is TGTGCCCCAGCGGGAAAAGGGGGGCCGCAGTATTTT. Based on the CDR3 plus reference TRBV7-2 and TRBJ2-3, the full variable domain is GAGVSQSPSNKVTEKGKDVELRCDPISGHTALYWYRQSLGQGLEFLIYFQGNSAPDKSGLPSDRFSAERTGGSVSTLTIQRTQQEDSAVYLCAPAGKGGPQYFGPGTRLTVL.

V and J are TRBV30 and TRBJ2-5; perhaps TRBD2 as D (5 bases). This CDR3 region has 16 residues. Germline V CDR1 and CDR2: GTSNPN, SVGIG (reference sequence). V lost 0 bases to trimming and J lost 5 bases, with 19 bases between them. CDR3 sequence reads: CAWSVKAAGGGETQYF. The CDR3 nucleotides read TGTGCCTGGAGTGTAAAGGCGGCGGGCGGCGGCGAGACCCAGTACTTC.